This TCR beta chain emerged from a study of T cell responses to AZD1222 COVID-19 vaccine (dated by TCRdb to the early 2020s). Describing the broader study: TCR sequencing covered fewer than 250 trial participants: 200 to 220 given two doses of AZD1222 and 26 given two doses of MenACWY control vaccine. Trial participants were enrolled by age into subgroups of 18-55, 56-69 and 70-plus years, and around 150, 28 and 57 TCR-sequenced participants, respectively, were included in these subgroups.

The time point label on this specimen signifies: about 28 days (+/-7) after the second vaccine dose. AZD1222 recipients whose second dose came at about 4 weeks and those whose second dose came at about 12 weeks were combined into one group, since spike-specific TCR depth and breadth did not differ between the two schedules. Vaccinee samples were obtained from the UK trials COV001 and COV002, which included a single-blind randomized controlled phase 2/3 trial of AZD1222 (ChAdOx1 nCoV-19) in healthy adults. For TCRbeta chain sequencing, PBMC samples were collected from trial participants at day 0 and at day 28 after the second dose. The CDR3 regions of human TCRbeta chains were analyzed by immunosequencing. In the authors' own workflow: TCRs in the repertoires were matched against a reference library of SARS-CoV-2-specific TCRs that had been generated with the MIRA antigen-specificity platform. Breadth was defined as the fraction of unique TCRs that were SARS-CoV-2-associated, and depth was defined as the fraction of total T cells that were SARS-CoV-2-associated. Using the MIRA data, each spike-specific TCR was mapped to the spike region that the TCR reacts to and placed in a CD4 or CD8 class. Log10-transformed breadth and depth values were compared by one-way ANOVA with Sidak's multiple comparisons tests. What TCRdb holds here is the immuneACCESS table cut down to in-frame rearrangements. Part of the clones is not present; checked against another copy, under half of the missing clones reflect an unresolved V gene, and the others are unexplained. The DNA was the basis for D and trimming; V, J and clone size are from that table. The sample data list about 90,000 clones, and over 75% of these were observed just once. Of the sample, more than 5% falls within the top ten clones.

Turning to this clone: It lacks a known antigen. Per-nucleotide qualities are absent, and no much larger clonotype sits a single base away.

The paper as a whole reports these results and caveats: Reportedly, close to half of the unique spike-specific TCRs recognized epitopes lying outside the regions that are mutated in the B.1.351 and B.1.1.7 variants. Participants were mostly white British, with more females than males. The authors suggested clonal diversity may have been underestimated. Spike-specific TCR breadth and depth rose significantly after two AZD1222 doses compared with day 0 and with MenACWY recipients. The vaccine-associated CD4 TCRs covered the entire spike protein, and the dominant responses fell in regions 160-218 and 743-854. Conclusions about previously exposed vaccinees were limited because only a handful of AZD1222 recipients were SARS-CoV-2 seropositive at baseline. Because no day 14 peak-response samples were available, repertoires were characterized only after the peak T cell response. The 56-69-year group was small, and its depth increase did not reach significance, likely because of low power.

The CDR3 numbers 14 residues from cysteine through phenylalanine. The CDR3 DNA has 42 bases and is translated from base 1. V has 5 bases trimmed and J has 5 bases trimmed; junction bases matching no gene number 5. Taken from the germline V gene, the CDR1 and CDR2 loops are SGHVS and FQNEAQ. Sequencing was performed on peripheral blood, taken 28 days after the second AZD1222 dose. The sequence came from an adult who received the AZD1222 COVID-19 vaccine. The sequence joins TRBV7-8 to TRBJ1-1; TRBD1 lines up with 10 middle nucleotides. The DNA sequence is TGTGCCAGCAGCGTAGACAGGGGGCAGACTGAAGCTTTCTTT. Its protein product is CASSVDRGQTEAFF.